Included here is one TCR beta chain sequence, with context. This sample was taken from a study of T cell changes during pregnancy in multiple sclerosis. Some clones are missing from TCRdb's copy, which holds only in-frame ones; the method was immunoSEQ multiplex PCR. The sample carries 95,000 to 100,000 clones, more than 90% recorded once. V gave up 7 bases and J gave up 5 bases, with 12 bases separating them. CDR3 length: 13 amino acids. Germline values: CDR1 LNHDA, CDR2 SQIVND (reference sequence). The V call is TRBV19, the J call TRBJ1-5, with D tentatively TRBD1 (5 bases). The TCR was taken from a female donor with multiple sclerosis, enrolled in a pregnancy study. This material consisted of peripheral blood, taken in the second trimester of pregnancy. The CDR3 is CASKGPGHQPQHF. The CDR3 nucleotides read TGTGCCAGTAAGGGCCCAGGGCATCAGCCCCAGCATTTT.